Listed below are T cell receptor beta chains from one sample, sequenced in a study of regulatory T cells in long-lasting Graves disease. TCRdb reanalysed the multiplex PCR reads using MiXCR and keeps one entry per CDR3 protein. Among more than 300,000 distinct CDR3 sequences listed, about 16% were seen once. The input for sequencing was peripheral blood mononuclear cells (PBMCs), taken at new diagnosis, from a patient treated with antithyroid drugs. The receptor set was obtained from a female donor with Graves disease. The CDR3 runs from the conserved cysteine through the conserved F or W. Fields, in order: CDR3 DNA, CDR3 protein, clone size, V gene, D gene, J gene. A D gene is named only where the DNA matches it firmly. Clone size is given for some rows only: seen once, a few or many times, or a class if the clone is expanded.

TGTGCCAGCGGCCGGGGACCGGGGACGAACACTGAAGCTTTCTTT,CASGRGPGTNTEAFF,.,TRBV3-1,.,TRBJ1-1
TGTGCCAGCAGTTTGCAGGGGAATCGAGAGACCCAGTACTTC,CASSLQGNRETQYF,.,TRBV28,.,TRBJ2-5
TGCGCCAGCACCAAGGACCCTTCCTCTGGAAACACCATATATTTT,CASTKDPSSGNTIYF,few,TRBV5-1,.,TRBJ1-3
TGTGCCAGCAGCCAAGGTCAAGGGGGAGGGTTGACCTACGAGCAGTACTTC,CASSQGQGGGLTYEQYF,few,TRBV4-2,.,TRBJ2-7
TGTGCCAGCAGTTACTCGAACGTGTTAGCGGAGGGTTACAATGAGCAGTTCTTC,CASSYSNVLAEGYNEQFF,few,TRBV6-2/TRBV6-3,.,TRBJ2-1
TGTGCCATCAACCCCGGGACTAGCGGGGGGGGAGAAGCTGACAATGAGCAGTTCTTC,CAINPGTSGGGEADNEQFF,few,TRBV10-3,TRBD2,TRBJ2-1
TGCAGTGCTAGTAATCCTCTCGAGTCCTACGAGCAGTACTTC,CSASNPLESYEQYF,many,TRBV20-1,.,TRBJ2-7
TGTGCCAGCAGATCCGGGACTAGCGGGGTAGAGCAGTTCTTC,CASRSGTSGVEQFF,few,TRBV27,TRBD2,TRBJ2-1
TGTGCCAGCCACCCAGGGCTAGCGGGGGGAATCTACAATGAGCAGTTCTTC,CASHPGLAGGIYNEQFF,.,TRBV12-3/TRBV12-4,TRBD2,TRBJ2-1
TGTGCCAGCAGCCGCAGGACAGGGGGCCATGGCTACACCTTC,CASSRRTGGHGYTF,many,TRBV3-1,TRBD1,TRBJ1-2
TGTGCCAGCAGTAACAGACTAGCGGGTCCAGATACGCAGTATTTT,CASSNRLAGPDTQYF,many,TRBV25-1,TRBD2,TRBJ2-3
TGTGCCAGCAAGGGGCCAGGTCTCTATGGCTACACCTTC,CASKGPGLYGYTF,few,TRBV27,.,TRBJ1-2
TGTGCCAGCAGCCAGTTGGGACTAGCGGGGAGTAAGTCAGAGACCCAGTACTTC,CASSQLGLAGSKSETQYF,many,TRBV3-1,TRBD2,TRBJ2-5
TGCGCCAGCAGCGCAGAACGCAGGGGCACTGAAGCTTTCTTT,CASSAERRGTEAFF,many,TRBV5-1,.,TRBJ1-1
TGTGCCAGCAGCCAAGGCTTGTTAGGGTCCGCCACTGAAGCTTTCTTT,CASSQGLLGSATEAFF,many,TRBV3-1,.,TRBJ1-1
TGTGCCAGCAGTTTATATGCGAGAAATGAAAAACTGTTTTTT,CASSLYARNEKLFF,many,TRBV27,.,TRBJ1-4
TGCGCCAGCAGCCAAGAACAGGGGGCTGGTGGCTACACCTTC,CASSQEQGAGGYTF,many,TRBV4-1,TRBD1,TRBJ1-2
TGCGCCAGCAGCCCCATGCCCCTGACGGCTGCTGGCAATCAGCCCCAGCATTTT,CASSPMPLTAAGNQPQHF,many,TRBV5-1,.,TRBJ1-5
TGTGCCAGCACCGCGGGACAGGGGTCCCAGCATTTT,CASTAGQGSQHF,many,TRBV12-3/TRBV12-4,TRBD1,TRBJ1-5
TGCAGTGCTAGAGCTACCGGGGGCTCAGTTGGCGGGGACTTTGTCAATCAGCCCCAGCATTTT,CSARATGGSVGGDFVNQPQHF,many,TRBV20-1,.,TRBJ1-5
TGTGCCAGCAGTCACCAACGAGATCCGAGCACAGATACGCAGTATTTT,CASSHQRDPSTDTQYF,many,TRBV6-1,.,TRBJ2-3
TGCAGTGCTGGTACCCTTCAGCGGCCCACAGATACGCAGTATTTT,CSAGTLQRPTDTQYF,.,TRBV20-1,.,TRBJ2-3
TGTGCCAGCAGCTCTGACGAAGTGGGGCCAAGATACAATGAGCAGTTCTTC,CASSSDEVGPRYNEQFF,many,TRBV7-9,.,TRBJ2-1
TGCGCCAGCAGCGGGCTGACAGGTCGGCTCAACTATGGCTACACCTTC,CASSGLTGRLNYGYTF,many,TRBV5-1,.,TRBJ1-2